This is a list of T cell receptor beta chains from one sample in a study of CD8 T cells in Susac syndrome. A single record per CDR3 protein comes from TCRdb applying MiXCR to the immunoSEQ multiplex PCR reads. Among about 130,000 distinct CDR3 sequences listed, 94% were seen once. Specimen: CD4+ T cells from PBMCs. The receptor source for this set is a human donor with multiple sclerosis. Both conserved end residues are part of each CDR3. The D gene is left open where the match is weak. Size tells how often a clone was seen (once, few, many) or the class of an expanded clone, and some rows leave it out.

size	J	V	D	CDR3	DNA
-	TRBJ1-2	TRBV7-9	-	CASSRPGLSSYTF	TGTGCCAGCAGCCGACCGGGACTGTCAAGCTACACCTTC
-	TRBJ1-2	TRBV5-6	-	CASSRMADYGYTF	TGTGCCAGCAGCCGGATGGCAGACTATGGCTACACCTTC
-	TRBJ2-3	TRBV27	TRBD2	CASTQGSGGPEDTQYF	TGTGCCAGCACCCAGGGAAGCGGGGGCCCCGAGGATACGCAGTATTTT
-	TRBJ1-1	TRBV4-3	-	CASSQAPGKGTEAFF	TGCGCCAGCAGCCAAGCCCCGGGGAAGGGCACTGAAGCTTTCTTT
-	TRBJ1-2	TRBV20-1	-	CSASRQMDGYTF	TGCAGTGCTAGCAGGCAGATGGATGGCTACACCTTC
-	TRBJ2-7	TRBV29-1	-	CSVRRGFDEQYF	TGCAGCGTAAGGAGGGGTTTCGACGAGCAGTACTTC
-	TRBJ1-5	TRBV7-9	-	CASSLDQGSQHF	TGTGCCAGCAGCTTAGATCAGGGGTCCCAGCATTTT
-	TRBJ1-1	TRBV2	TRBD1	CASRQGLGDNTEAFF	TGTGCCAGCCGACAGGGTTTGGGGGATAACACTGAAGCTTTCTTT
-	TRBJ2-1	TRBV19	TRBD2	CASSILAGATYNEQFF	TGTGCCAGTAGTATATTAGCGGGCGCAACCTACAATGAGCAGTTCTTC
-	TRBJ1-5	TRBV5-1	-	CASSSGTNQPQHF	TGCGCCAGCAGCTCAGGGACAAATCAGCCCCAGCATTTT
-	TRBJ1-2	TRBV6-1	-	CASTPFPDSGPYGYTF	TGTGCCAGCACCCCCTTCCCTGACAGCGGTCCGTATGGCTACACCTTC
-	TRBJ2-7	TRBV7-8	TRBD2	CASSPRTSGGHSSYEQYF	TGTGCCAGCAGCCCTAGGACTAGCGGGGGCCATTCCTCCTACGAGCAGTACTTC
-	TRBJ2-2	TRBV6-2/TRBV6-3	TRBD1	CASTHRQGATFAGELFF	TGTGCCAGCACCCACAGACAGGGGGCCACGTTCGCCGGGGAGCTGTTTTTT
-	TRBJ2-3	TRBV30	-	CAWIGGHTDTQYF	TGTGCCTGGATAGGCGGCCACACAGATACGCAGTATTTT
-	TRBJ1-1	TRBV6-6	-	CASTPRESRYTEAFF	TGTGCCAGTACACCCCGGGAGTCCCGGTACACTGAAGCTTTCTTT
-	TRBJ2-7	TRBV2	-	CASGPFGSSYEQYF	TGTGCCAGCGGGCCCTTCGGGAGCTCCTACGAGCAGTACTTC
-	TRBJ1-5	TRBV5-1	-	CASSLSSSSNQPQHF	TGCGCCAGCAGCTTAAGTTCCTCTAGCAATCAGCCCCAGCATTTT
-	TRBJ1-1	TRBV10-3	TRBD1	CAIRSVIQGAGRNTEAFF	TGTGCCATCAGGAGTGTTATCCAGGGGGCAGGGAGGAACACTGAAGCTTTCTTT
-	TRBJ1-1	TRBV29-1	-	CSVATGQNTEAFF	TGCAGCGTTGCCACAGGGCAAAACACTGAAGCTTTCTTT
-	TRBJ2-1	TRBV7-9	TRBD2	CASSLQGGRGQFF	TGTGCCAGCAGCTTACAGGGAGGGCGTGGGCAGTTCTTC
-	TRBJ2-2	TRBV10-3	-	CAISETGNTGELFF	TGTGCCATCAGTGAGACAGGGAACACCGGGGAGCTGTTTTTT
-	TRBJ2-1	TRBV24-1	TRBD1	CATSPSGQGSNEQFF	TGTGCCACCAGTCCTTCGGGACAGGGTTCCAATGAGCAGTTCTTC
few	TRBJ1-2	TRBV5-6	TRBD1	CASSRDRAFANYGYTF	TGTGCCAGCAGCCGGGACAGAGCGTTTGCTAACTATGGCTACACCTTC
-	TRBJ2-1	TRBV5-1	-	CASSAEPDPPYNEQFF	TGCGCCAGCAGCGCGGAGCCGGACCCCCCGTACAATGAGCAGTTCTTC
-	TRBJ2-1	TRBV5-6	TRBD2	CASRLIGRGYNEQFF	TGTGCCAGCAGGCTGATTGGGAGGGGCTACAATGAGCAGTTCTTC
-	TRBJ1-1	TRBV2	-	CASSEILSRAGRKAFF	TGTGCCAGCAGCGAAATCCTTTCCCGGGCAGGGCGAAAAGCTTTCTTT
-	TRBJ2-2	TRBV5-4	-	CASSSNPAAEGELFF	TGTGCCAGCAGCTCCAATCCGGCGGCGGAAGGGGAGCTGTTTTTT
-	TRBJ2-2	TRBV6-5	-	CASSTGTHFTGELFF	TGTGCCAGCAGTACCGGGACTCACTTCACCGGGGAGCTGTTTTTT
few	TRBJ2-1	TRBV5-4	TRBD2	CASSFLRLAGSYNEQFF	TGTGCCAGCAGCTTCCTCCGGCTAGCGGGCTCCTACAATGAGCAGTTCTTC
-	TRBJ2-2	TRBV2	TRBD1	CASSGRQGRANTGELFF	TGTGCCAGCAGTGGCCGACAGGGGCGCGCGAACACCGGGGAGCTGTTTTTT
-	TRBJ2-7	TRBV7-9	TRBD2	CASSPGTSYEQYF	TGTGCCAGCAGCCCTGGGACTAGCTACGAGCAGTACTTC
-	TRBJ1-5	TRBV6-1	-	CASSGPQRTYSNQPQHF	TGTGCCAGCAGTGGGCCCCAACGGACTTATAGCAATCAGCCCCAGCATTTT
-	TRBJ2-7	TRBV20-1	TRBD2	CSALAIWAGGNEQYF	TGCAGTGCGCTAGCGATATGGGCGGGGGGGAACGAGCAGTACTTC
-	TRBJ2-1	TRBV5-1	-	CASSFVPDSYNEQFF	TGCGCCAGCAGCTTTGTTCCGGACAGTTACAATGAGCAGTTCTTC
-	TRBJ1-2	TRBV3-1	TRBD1	CASSQVDRESRGYTF	TGTGCCAGCAGCCAAGTGGACAGGGAAAGCCGTGGCTACACCTTC
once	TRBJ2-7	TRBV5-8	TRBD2	CASSLLAGGTDEQYF	TGTGCCAGCAGCTTACTAGCGGGGGGTACTGACGAGCAGTACTTC
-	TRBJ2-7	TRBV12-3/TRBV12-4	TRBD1	CASRRTGSVYEQYF	TGTGCCAGCAGGCGGACAGGTAGCGTCTACGAGCAGTACTTC
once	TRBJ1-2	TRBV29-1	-	CSVDRDLNGYTF	TGCAGCGTTGACAGGGACCTTAATGGCTACACCTTC
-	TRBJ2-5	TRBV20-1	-	CTPSQPYQETQYF	TGCACCCCATCCCAGCCGTACCAAGAGACCCAGTACTTC
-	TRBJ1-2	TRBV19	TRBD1	CASSIPLGTVNYGYTF	TGTGCCAGTAGTATACCCCTCGGGACAGTCAACTATGGCTACACCTTC
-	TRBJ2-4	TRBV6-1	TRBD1	CASTDTGGAKNIQYF	TGTGCCAGCACTGATACAGGGGGAGCCAAAAACATTCAGTACTTC